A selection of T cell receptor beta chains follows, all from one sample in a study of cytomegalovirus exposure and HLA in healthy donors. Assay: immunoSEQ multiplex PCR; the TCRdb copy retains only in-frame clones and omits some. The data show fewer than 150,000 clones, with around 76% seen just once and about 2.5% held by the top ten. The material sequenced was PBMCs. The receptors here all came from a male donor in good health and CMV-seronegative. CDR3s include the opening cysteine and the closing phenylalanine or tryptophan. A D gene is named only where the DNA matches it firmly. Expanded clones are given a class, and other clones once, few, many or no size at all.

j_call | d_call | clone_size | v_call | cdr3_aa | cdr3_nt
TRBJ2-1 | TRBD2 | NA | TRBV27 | CASSSGTSGSVMFYEQFF | TGTGCCAGCAGTTCCGGGACTAGCGGGAGCGTTATGTTCTATGAGCAGTTCTTC
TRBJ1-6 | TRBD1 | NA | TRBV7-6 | CASSSGWGPGGSPLHF | TGTGCCAGCAGCTCTGGGTGGGGGCCAGGGGGTTCACCCCTCCACTTT
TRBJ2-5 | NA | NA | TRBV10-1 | CASSESGRETQYF | TGCGCCAGCAGTGAGTCCGGGAGAGAGACCCAGTACTTC
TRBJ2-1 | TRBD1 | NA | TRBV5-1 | CASSSGTGDWNNEQFF | TGCGCCAGCAGCTCCGGGACAGGGGACTGGAACAATGAGCAGTTCTTC
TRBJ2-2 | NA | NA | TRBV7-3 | CASSLLGGRVTGELFF | TGTGCCAGCAGCTTATTAGGTGGGAGAGTCACCGGGGAGCTGTTTTTT
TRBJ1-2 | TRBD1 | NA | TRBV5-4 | CASSIGQVHDYGYTF | TGTGCCAGCAGCATCGGACAGGTACACGACTATGGCTACACCTTC
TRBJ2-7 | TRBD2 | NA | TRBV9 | CASSVTSGGREQYF | TGTGCCAGCAGCGTTACTAGCGGGGGGAGAGAGCAGTACTTC
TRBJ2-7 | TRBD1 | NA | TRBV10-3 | CATVDRDIYEQYF | TGTGCCACCGTTGACAGGGACATCTACGAGCAGTACTTC
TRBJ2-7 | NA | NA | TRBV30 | CAWRPGALETLYEQYF | TGTGCCTGGAGGCCAGGGGCGCTCGAGACCCTCTACGAGCAGTACTTC
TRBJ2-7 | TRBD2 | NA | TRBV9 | CASSEGLAGAYEQYF | TGTGCCAGCAGCGAGGGACTAGCGGGGGCCTACGAGCAGTACTTC
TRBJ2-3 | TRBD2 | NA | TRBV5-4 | CASSFRTSGRYTQYF | TGTGCCAGCAGCTTCCGGACTAGCGGGAGGTATACGCAGTATTTT
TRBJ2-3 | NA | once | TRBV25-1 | CASSDDGVGTDTQYF | TGTGCCAGCAGTGACGACGGGGTGGGCACAGATACGCAGTATTTT
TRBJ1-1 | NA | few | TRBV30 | CAWSQGGNTEAFF | TGTGCCTGGAGTCAGGGTGGGAACACTGAAGCTTTCTTT
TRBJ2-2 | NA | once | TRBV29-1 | CSVGHVTGELFF | TGCAGCGTTGGGCACGTTACCGGGGAGCTGTTTTTT
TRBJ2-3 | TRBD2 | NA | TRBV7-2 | CASSLDPAGGPVSTDTQYF | TGTGCCAGCAGCTTAGATCCAGCGGGGGGGCCAGTAAGCACAGATACGCAGTATTTT
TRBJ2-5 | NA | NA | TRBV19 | CASSMGGETQYF | TGTGCCAGTAGTATGGGGGGAGAGACCCAGTACTTC
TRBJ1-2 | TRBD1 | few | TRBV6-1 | CASSEPGTGGYGYTF | TGTGCCAGCAGTGAACCCGGGACAGGGGGTTATGGCTACACCTTC
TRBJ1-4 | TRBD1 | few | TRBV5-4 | CASSLRQGVNEKLFF | TGTGCCAGCAGCTTAAGACAGGGTGTTAATGAAAAACTGTTTTTT
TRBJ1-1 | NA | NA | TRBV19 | CASTGFAMNTEAFF | TGTGCCAGTACCGGGTTCGCGATGAACACTGAAGCTTTCTTT
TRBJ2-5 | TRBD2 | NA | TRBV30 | CAWSVILAETQYF | TGTGCCTGGAGTGTAATACTAGCGGAGACCCAGTACTTC
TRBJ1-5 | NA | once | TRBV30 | CAWSVTDHHRPDQPQHF | TGTGCCTGGAGTGTGACAGACCACCACCGTCCAGATCAGCCCCAGCATTTT
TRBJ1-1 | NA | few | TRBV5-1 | CASQNTRGRTEAFF | TGCGCCAGCCAAAACACAAGGGGCCGCACTGAAGCTTTCTTT
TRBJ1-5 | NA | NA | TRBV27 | CASSLRGSGNQPQHF | TGTGCCAGCAGTTTGCGGGGAAGTGGCAATCAGCCCCAGCATTTT
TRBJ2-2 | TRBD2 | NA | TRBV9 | CASSAGGRAFSGELFF | TGTGCCAGCAGCGCCGGCGGGAGGGCCTTCTCCGGGGAGCTGTTTTTT
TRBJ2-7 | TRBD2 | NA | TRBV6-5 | CASRYNPGLAYEQYF | TGTGCCAGCAGATACAACCCGGGACTAGCTTACGAGCAGTACTTC
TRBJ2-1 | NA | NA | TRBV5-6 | CASSRLLGSYNEQFF | TGTGCCAGCAGCCGGCTACTAGGTTCCTACAATGAGCAGTTCTTC
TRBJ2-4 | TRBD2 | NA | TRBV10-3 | CAISDRGGSGILAKNIQYF | TGTGCCATCAGTGACCGGGGAGGGTCGGGGATTCTAGCCAAAAACATTCAGTACTTC
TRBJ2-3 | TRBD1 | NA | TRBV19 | CASSTWTGGTDTQYF | TGTGCCAGTAGTACCTGGACAGGGGGCACAGATACGCAGTATTTT
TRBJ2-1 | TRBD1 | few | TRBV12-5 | CASGGWPGQGSNEQFF | TGTGCTAGTGGCGGATGGCCGGGACAGGGGAGCAATGAGCAGTTCTTC
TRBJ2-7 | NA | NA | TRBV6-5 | CASRTGGFETYEQYF | TGTGCCAGCAGGACTGGTGGGTTCGAAACGTACGAGCAGTACTTC
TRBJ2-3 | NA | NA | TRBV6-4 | CASSDQLSDTQYF | TGTGCCAGCAGTGACCAATTGTCAGATACGCAGTATTTT
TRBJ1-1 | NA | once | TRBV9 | CASRPGHPNTEAFF | TGTGCCAGCAGACCGGGACATCCTAACACTGAAGCTTTCTTT
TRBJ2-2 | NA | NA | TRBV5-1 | CASSPSSVGNTGELFF | TGCGCCAGCAGCCCTAGTTCAGTCGGGAACACCGGGGAGCTGTTTTTT
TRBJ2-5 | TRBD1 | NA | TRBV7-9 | CASSTGQELEETQYF | TGTGCCAGCAGCACGGGACAGGAATTGGAGGAGACCCAGTACTTC
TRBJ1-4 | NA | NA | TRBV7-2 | CASSPSSAAGNEKLFF | TGTGCCAGCAGCCCCTCCTCAGCGGCCGGTAATGAAAAACTGTTTTTT
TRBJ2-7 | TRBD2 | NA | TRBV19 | CASSGSGGRISEQYF | TGTGCCAGTAGTGGCTCGGGCGGGAGGATTTCCGAGCAGTACTTC
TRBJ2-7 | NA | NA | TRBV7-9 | CASSLLQPYEQYF | TGTGCCAGCAGCTTACTACAGCCCTACGAGCAGTACTTC
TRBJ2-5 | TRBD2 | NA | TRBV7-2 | CASSLSPWAGGGYQETQYF | TGTGCCAGCAGCTTATCTCCTTGGGCGGGCGGGGGTTACCAAGAGACCCAGTACTTC
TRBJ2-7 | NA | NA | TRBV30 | CAWSVLQGTDEQYF | TGTGCCTGGAGTGTACTTCAGGGTACCGACGAGCAGTACTTC
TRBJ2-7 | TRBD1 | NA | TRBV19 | CASSMPGQGIGEQYF | TGTGCCAGTAGTATGCCGGGACAGGGTATAGGCGAGCAGTACTTC
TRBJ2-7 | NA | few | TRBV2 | CASRRGRVDYEQYF | TGTGCCAGCCGGAGGGGGCGGGTGGACTACGAGCAGTACTTC
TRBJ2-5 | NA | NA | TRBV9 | CASSPRAGDWETQYF | TGTGCCAGCAGCCCCCGGGCCGGGGATTGGGAGACCCAGTACTTC
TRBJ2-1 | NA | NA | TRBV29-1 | CSVARKRGNEQFF | TGCAGCGTTGCTAGGAAAAGGGGCAATGAGCAGTTCTTC
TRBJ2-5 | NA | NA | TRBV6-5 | CASLGLTGLETQYF | TGTGCCAGCTTAGGGCTCACGGGACTGGAGACCCAGTACTTC
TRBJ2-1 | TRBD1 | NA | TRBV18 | CASSRQGPSYNEQFF | TGTGCCAGCTCACGACAGGGACCCTCCTACAATGAGCAGTTCTTC
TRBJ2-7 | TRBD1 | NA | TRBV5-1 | CASSEGQGAGEQYF | TGCGCCAGCAGCGAGGGACAGGGCGCGGGCGAGCAGTACTTC
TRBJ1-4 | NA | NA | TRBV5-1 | CASSRNTRGYLNEKLFF | TGCGCCAGCAGCCGTAACACTAGAGGGTATTTGAATGAAAAACTGTTTTTT
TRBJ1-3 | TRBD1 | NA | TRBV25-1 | CASSRGWSGNTIYF | TGTGCCAGCAGCAGGGGGTGGTCTGGAAACACCATATATTTT
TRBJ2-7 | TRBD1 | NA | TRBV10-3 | CAISAVGTGTYEQYF | TGTGCCATCAGTGCCGTTGGGACAGGGACCTACGAGCAGTACTTC
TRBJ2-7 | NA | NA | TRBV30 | CAWSSGRSRNEQYF | TGTGCCTGGAGTTCCGGTCGGTCGAGGAACGAGCAGTACTTC
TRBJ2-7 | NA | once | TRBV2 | CASSLKGKPYEQYF | TGTGCCAGCAGTTTAAAGGGGAAACCCTACGAGCAGTACTTC
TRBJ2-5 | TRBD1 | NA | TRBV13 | CASSLGTGLETQYF | TGTGCCAGCAGCTTAGGGACAGGGCTGGAGACCCAGTACTTC
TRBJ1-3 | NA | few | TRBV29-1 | CSVREQSSGNTIYF | TGCAGCGTTCGGGAACAGAGCTCTGGAAACACCATATATTTT
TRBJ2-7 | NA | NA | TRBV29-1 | CSVTTRESYEQYF | TGCAGCGTTACGACTAGGGAGTCCTACGAGCAGTACTTC
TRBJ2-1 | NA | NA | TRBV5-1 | CASSDYSGYDEQFF | TGCGCCAGCAGCGATTACTCAGGGTACGATGAGCAGTTCTTC
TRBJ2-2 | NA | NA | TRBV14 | CASSHALSGELFF | TGTGCCAGCAGCCACGCGTTGTCCGGGGAGCTGTTTTTT